These 21 T cell receptor beta chains were all obtained from the same sample, sequenced in a study of shared clonotypes between healthy human individuals. Repertoires were generated with immunoSEQ multiplex PCR, while TCRdb's copy carries only in-frame clones and drops some. The sample carries approximately 530,000 clones, approximately 94% recorded once. Material for sequencing was naive CD4+ T cells sorted from blood. Subset given: CD45RA+ positively selected. All receptors derive from a woman aged 25-40 years in good health.

This clone was seen once. This chain uses TRBV30 with TRBJ2-3; the D gene is possibly TRBD2 (6 bases). Germline V gene sequence: CDR1 GTSNPN, CDR2 SVGIG (reference sequence). This CDR3 contains 13 residues. V lost 3 bases and J lost 2, with 9 bases in between. The chain's CDR3 is CAWSREYTDTQYF. The CDR3 DNA sequence: TGTGCCTGGAGCCGGGAGTACACAGATACGCAGTATTTT.

The chain has TRBV7-8 and TRBJ2-5, with D hard to call. Between the trimmed V and J ends, which lost 2 bases and 13 bases, there was a span of 17 bases. Germline-derived CDR1 and CDR2 are SGHVS and FQNEAQ. CDR3 length: 13 residues. DNA for the CDR3: TGTGCCAGCAGCTTAAAGCCCAGTGAAAGAGCGTACTTC. Translating gives CASSLKPSERAYF.

J is TRBJ2-2 and V is TRBV12-5; D call uncertain. V was cut by 4 bases and J by 6 bases, with 6 bases left in between. CDR1 and CDR2 from the germline V gene are LGHNT and FRNRAP. The CDR3 spans 12 residues. The CDR3 spells CASGYEAGELFF. For the CDR3, the DNA is TGTGCTAGTGGTTACGAGGCCGGGGAGCTGTTTTTT.

The V call is TRBV9, the J call TRBJ1-1; 7 bases match TRBD1. After removal of 3 bases from V and 4 bases from J, the junction contained 9 bases not matched to a gene. Looked up from germline, CDR1 is SGDLS and CDR2 is YYNGEE. This CDR3 is built from 15 residues. The CDR3 DNA reads as TGTGCCAGCAGCGGGGAGGGGGCGCTTGGCACTGAAGCTTTCTTT. This translates into CASSGEGALGTEAFF.

This chain connects TRBV9 to TRBJ2-7; 7 bases line up with TRBD2. CDR3 size: 14 residues. V trimming: 6 bases; J trimming: 3 bases; junction bases outside the gene matches: 9. Germline CDR1 SGDLS, CDR2 YYNGEE. The chain's CDR3 is CASNNGGRNYEQYF. CDR3 DNA: TGTGCCAGCAACAACGGCGGGAGAAACTACGAGCAGTACTTC.

This sequence joins TRBV2 and TRBJ2-7; the D gene is possibly TRBD2 (6 bases). V was clipped by 5 bases and J by 7 bases, with 9 bases between them. The germline CDR1 and CDR2 sequences are SNHLY and FYNNEI. CDR3 length equals 11 residues. In DNA, the CDR3 is TGTGCCAGCAGTAATAGCGGAGAGCAGTACTTC. Translating it yields CASSNSGEQYF.

The chain joins TRBV28 to TRBJ1-5; D is perhaps TRBD1 (6 bases). V lost 3 bases and J 9 bases, leaving 12 bases between the germline ends. The CDR3 totals 13 residues. Germline assignment: CDR1 MDHEN and CDR2 SYDVKM. CDR3 residues: CASSLELGGPQHF. In nucleotides, the CDR3 is TGTGCCAGCAGTTTGGAGTTAGGGGGGCCCCAGCATTTT.

The chain employs TRBV6-1 and TRBJ2-7, with D unclear. This CDR3 region has 14 residues. The germline V gene encodes CDR1 MNHNS and CDR2 SASEGT. Trimming stripped 2 bases from V and 4 bases from J, with 12 bases between. CDR3 DNA: TGTGCCAGCAGTGAACAAGGCGGAGATTACGAGCAGTACTTC. It codes for CASSEQGGDYEQYF.

The chain uses TRBV5-4 and TRBJ2-1, with TRBD1 matching over 10 bases. The germline CDR1 and CDR2 sequences are SGHNT and YYREEE (reference sequence). The CDR3 is made up of 15 amino acids. After removal of 2 bases from V and 9 bases from J, the junction contained 8 bases not matched to a gene. CDR3 coding DNA: TGTGCCAGCAGCTTAGGGGGACAGGGGATAGGTGAGCAGTTCTTC. Protein: CASSLGGQGIGEQFF.

This sequence joins TRBV10-3 and TRBJ2-7; 10 positions agree with TRBD2. Germline CDR1 reads ENHRY; CDR2 reads SYGVKD. The CDR3 consists of 16 residues. V lost 0 bases and J lost 4; bases outside the gene matches: 6. The DNA of the CDR3 is TGTGCCATCAGTGAGTCTCCTAGCGGGGGAGGGTACGAGCAGTACTTC. Protein: CAISESPSGGGYEQYF.

The chain recombines TRBV19 with TRBJ2-2, with 9 nucleotides matching TRBD2. Germline V gene lookup returns CDR1 LNHDA and CDR2 SQIVND (reference sequence). With 4 bases clipped from V and 7 bases from J, the junction kept 13 bases outside the gene matches. The CDR3 is 17 residues long. The CDR3 region is CASSKVRLAGPGGELFF. In DNA form, the CDR3 reads TGTGCCAGTAGTAAGGTCAGGCTAGCGGGACCCGGCGGGGAGCTGTTTTTT.

The CDR3 region is CASSQAPGRGEKLFF. CDR3 nucleotides: TGCGCCAGCAGCCAAGCACCGGGCCGGGGAGAAAAACTGTTTTTT. The chain employs TRBV4-1 and TRBJ1-4; D not resolved. The V and J ends lost 1 base and 8 bases respectively, with 14 bases between them. The CDR3 is made up of 15 amino acids. Germline lookup yields CDR1 MGHRA and CDR2 YSYEKL.

The chain links TRBV10-3 to TRBJ2-4; 9 bases match TRBD1. V was clipped by 6 bases and J by 9 bases; unmatched bases: 12. The germline CDR1 and CDR2 sequences are ENHRY and SYGVKD. CDR3 length equals 15 residues. For the CDR3, the DNA is TGTGCCATCAGCGCCGGGACAGGGTTTGGCAGCATTCAGTACTTC. Its translation is CAISAGTGFGSIQYF.

The chain joins TRBV19 to TRBJ1-1; no clear D gene. Trimming removed 3 bases from V and 0 bases from J, with 5 bases in between. Germline loops: CDR1 LNHDA, CDR2 SQIVND (reference sequence). The CDR3 has 13 residues. The CDR3 region is CASSMSVNTEAFF. The CDR3, as DNA: TGTGCCAGTAGTATGAGTGTGAACACTGAAGCTTTCTTT.

The chain combines TRBV28 with TRBJ2-1; D is perhaps TRBD1 (6 bases). The CDR3 contains 15 residues. Trimming took off 6 bases at V and 7 bases at J, with 19 bases between the two ends. Germline-derived CDR1 and CDR2 are MDHEN and SYDVKM. The CDR3 bases are TGTGCCAGCAGGTCGAAAACAGGGACGGTGAATGAGCAGTTCTTC. Amino acids: CASRSKTGTVNEQFF.

The rearrangement joins TRBV19 to TRBJ2-5; TRBD1 agrees at 9 bases. CDR3 length: 14 residues. Trimming cost V 4 bases and J 4 bases; bases outside gene matches: 4. Per germline, CDR1 LNHDA and CDR2 SQIVND (reference sequence). In nucleotides, the CDR3 is TGTGCCAGTAGTAATCCGGGACAGGGAGAGACCCAGTACTTC. Residues: CASSNPGQGETQYF. Combining the CDR3 with reference TRBV19 and TRBJ2-5 gives the whole variable domain DGGITQSPKYLFRKEGQNVTLSCEQNLNHDAMYWYRQDPGQGLRLIYYSQIVNDFQKGDIAEGYSVSREKKESFPLTVTSAQKNPTAFYLCASSNPGQGETQYFGPGTRLLVL.

The chain couples TRBV7-3 to TRBJ2-3, with 8 bases aligning to TRBD2. The V segment lost 2 bases and the J segment 2 bases; nucleotides outside the gene matches: 9. CDR3 size: 17 residues. The V gene's germline CDR1 is SGHTA and CDR2 FQGTGA. CDR3 residues: CASSLGHTSGVTDTQYF. The CDR3 region has the DNA TGTGCCAGCAGCTTAGGACATACTAGCGGAGTCACAGATACGCAGTATTTT.

V gene TRBV30 combines with J gene TRBJ2-3, with 16 bases identical to TRBD2. V shed 0 bases and J 6 bases; nucleotides not matched to a gene: 15. Germline loops: CDR1 GTSNPN, CDR2 SVGIG (reference sequence). The CDR3 is 20 amino acids. CDR3 in DNA: TGTGCCTGGAGTGTCTCCGTTCCGGGACTAGCGGGAGGGCGCGCGGATACGCAGTATTTT. This gives the protein CAWSVSVPGLAGGRADTQYF. The entire variable domain, with the rest obtained from reference TRBV30 and TRBJ2-3, is as follows: SQTIHQWPATLVQPVGSPLSLECTVEGTSNPNLYWYRQAAGRGLQLLFYSVGIGQISSEVPQNLSASRPQDRQFILSSKKLLLSDSGFYLCAWSVSVPGLAGGRADTQYFGPGTRLTVL.

The chain employs TRBV2 and TRBJ2-6; D assignment may be TRBD1 or TRBD2 (5 bases each). Germline V lookup: CDR1 SNHLY, CDR2 FYNNEI. V dropped 7 bases and J dropped 0 bases, with 22 bases sitting between them. The CDR3 is 19 residues long. CDR3 coding DNA: TGTGCCAGCAATCCAAAAGGCCCGGGACGTTTCTCTGGGGCCAACGTCCTGACTTTC. Amino acids: CASNPKGPGRFSGANVLTF.

CDR3: CASSPIVEPRGGYTF. The DNA of the CDR3 is TGTGCCAGCAGCCCCATAGTGGAGCCACGCGGGGGCTACACCTTC. This chain joins TRBV11-2 and TRBJ1-2; D gene uncertain. Trimming stripped 5 bases from V and 8 bases from J, with 21 bases between. Germline CDR1 SGHAT, CDR2 FQNNGV. The length of the CDR3 is 15 residues. The variable domain in full, completed from reference TRBV11-2 and TRBJ1-2, reads EAGVAQSPRYKIIEKRQSVAFWCNPISGHATLYWYQQILGQGPKLLIQFQNNGVVDDSQLPKDRFSAERLKGVDSTLKIQPAKLEDSAVYLCASSPIVEPRGGYTFGSGTRLTVV.

The chain couples TRBV2 to TRBJ2-5; TRBD1 matches 7 bases. CDR3 size: 13 residues. The J segment lost 5 bases and the V segment lost 6 bases, leaving 6 bases of the junction unmatched. CDR1 and CDR2 from the germline V gene are SNHLY and FYNNEI. CDR3 sequence: CASSRGGKETQYF. The DNA for the CDR3 is TGTGCCAGCAGCCGAGGGGGCAAGGAGACCCAGTACTTC. Drawing the rest from reference TRBV2 and TRBJ2-5, the complete variable domain is EPEVTQTPSHQVTQMGQEVILRCVPISNHLYFYWYRQILGQKVEFLVSFYNNEISEKSEIFDDQFSVERPDGSNFTLKIRSTKLEDSAMYFCASSRGGKETQYFGPGTRLLVL.